The clone carrying this T cell receptor beta chain occurred once. This CDR3 is built from 15 residues. The germline gives CDR1 LGHDT, CDR2 YNNKEL (reference sequence). Trimming shortened V by 4 bases and J by 0 bases, and 12 bases separated the two germline ends. These data belong to a study of blood T cell repertoires in COVID-19. The wider study: The United States, Italy and Spain provided the acute and convalescent COVID-19 samples. T cells, B-cell-depleted T cells, or PBMCs supplied cDNA or gDNA.

A COVID-19 case had been met by exposed participants during the 2 weeks before study entry. How the authors handled the data: The authors estimated nucleated cell counts from reference gene primer amplification. TCRdb's table, derived via immunoSEQ multiplex PCR, lists solely in-frame clones and lacks some. V and J calls plus clone size are reproduced from that table; the DNA served to infer D and trimming. This sample has some 270,000 clones, with 88% found just once. The sample taken for sequencing was PBMCs or T cells enriched from blood (not recorded which). This clonotype was sampled from a woman aged 40 to 55 who had been exposed to COVID-19. The chain links TRBV3-1 (or the pseudogene TRBV3-2) to TRBJ1-2, with D tentatively TRBD1 (6 bases). In DNA form, the CDR3 reads TGTGCCAGCAGCCGGGGGACAAGATCTAACTATGGCTACACCTTC. It is translated as CASSRGTRSNYGYTF.